The 32 T cell receptor beta chains given below trace back to one sample, sequenced in a study of T cell responses to AZD1222 COVID-19 vaccine. Measured with immunoSEQ multiplex PCR; TCRdb has only the in-frame clones, and not every one. The sample holds 170,000 or so clones, less than 95% seen once. The sequencing used peripheral blood, collected on day 0 of AZD1222 vaccination. These TCRs come from an adult in good health.

The chain recombines TRBV24-1 with TRBJ2-3; 7 bases are shared with TRBD2. The CDR3 extends over 13 amino acids. CDR1 is KGHDR and CDR2 is SFDVKD in the germline V gene. Trimming at V came to 9 bases and at J to 0 bases, leaving 2 bases not matched to a gene. CDR3 nucleotides: TGTGCCACCGGGGGGGGTAGCACAGATACGCAGTATTTT. Protein product: CATGGGSTDTQYF.

The chain links TRBV11-2 to TRBJ1-6; 8 bases are a match to TRBD1. Germline CDR1 SGHAT, CDR2 FQNNGV. This CDR3 has 16 amino acids. Trimming took 5 bases from V and 7 from J; bases not matched to a gene: 10. CDR3 in DNA: TGTGCCAGCAGCACCCCGTGGACAGGGCGAAATTCACCCCTCCACTTT. This codes for CASSTPWTGRNSPLHF.

The chain couples TRBV6-5 to TRBJ1-4; D is uncertain. The CDR3 has 14 residues. V gave up 5 bases and J gave up 8 bases, with 15 bases separating them. In germline, CDR1 is MNHEY, CDR2 SVGAGI. The CDR3 sequence: CASSLGPLGEKLFF. The CDR3 bases are TGTGCCAGCAGTCTCGGTCCCCTAGGGGAAAAACTGTTTTTT.

The rearrangement uses TRBV19 and TRBJ1-4; D gene ambiguous. The CDR3 loop spans 15 amino acids. Trimming pared 2 bases from V and 6 bases from J, leaving 13 bases between. The germline V gene has CDR1 LNHDA and CDR2 SQIVND (reference sequence). Here the CDR3 reads CASSITAVGDEKLFF. CDR3 nucleotide sequence: TGTGCCAGTAGTATAACGGCCGTCGGGGATGAAAAACTGTTTTTT.

The V call is TRBV10-3, the J call TRBJ2-1, with 11 bases identical to TRBD2. CDR1 ENHRY and CDR2 SYGVKD come from the germline V gene. The CDR3 is 16 amino acids. V was clipped by 0 bases and J by 8 bases; unmatched bases: 6. Here the CDR3 DNA reads TGTGCCATCAGTGAGTCGACTAGCGGGGCCTCAGATGAGCAGTTCTTC. As protein: CAISESTSGASDEQFF.

The chain links TRBV7-8 to TRBJ1-4; D not certain. Germline-derived CDR1 and CDR2 are SGHVS and FQNEAQ. The CDR3 runs 13 residues. V gave up 2 bases and J gave up 7 bases, with 8 bases separating them. CDR3: CASSLILGEKLFF. The CDR3 nucleotides are TGTGCCAGCAGCTTAATCCTGGGTGAAAAACTGTTTTTT.

This chain connects TRBV7-3 to TRBJ2-3; D remains ambiguous. Trimming pared 5 bases from V and 6 bases from J, leaving 12 bases between. The CDR3 runs to 13 residues. Looked up from germline, CDR1 is SGHTA and CDR2 is FQGTGA. The chain's CDR3 is CASSLRMGDTQYF. The CDR3 coding sequence is TGTGCCAGCAGCCTAAGGATGGGGGATACGCAGTATTTT.

The V and J genes are TRBV11-2 and TRBJ2-5; no clear D. CDR1 SGHAT and CDR2 FQNNGV come from the germline V gene. The CDR3 runs to 16 residues. V was clipped by 2 bases and J by 5 bases, with 18 bases between them. The CDR3 bases are TGTGCCAGCAGCTTAACTATCATGGTTGAAAGGGAGACCCAGTACTTC. This sequence encodes CASSLTIMVERETQYF.

The rearrangement uses TRBV3-1 (or the pseudogene TRBV3-2) and TRBJ2-3; D gene ambiguous. Trimming removed 0 bases from V and 8 bases from J, with 9 bases in between. The CDR3 is 13 amino acids. Per germline, CDR1 LGHDT and CDR2 YNNKEL (reference sequence). CDR3 residues: CASSQDVGSTQYF. As DNA, the CDR3 is TGTGCCAGCAGCCAAGATGTGGGCTCTACGCAGTATTTT.

This rearrangement joins TRBV27 to TRBJ1-4; 10 bases are a match to TRBD1. Trimming at V came to 7 bases and at J to 8 bases, leaving 7 bases not matched to a gene. The germline CDR1 and CDR2 sequences are MNHEY and SMNVEV (reference sequence). The CDR3 consists of 14 residues. In DNA, the CDR3 is TGTGCCAGCATGGGCTGGACAGGGGGGGAAAAACTGTTTTTT. Translating it yields CASMGWTGGEKLFF.

V usage is TRBV10-1 and J usage is TRBJ1-5; TRBD1 matches at 8 bases. With 7 bases clipped from V and 3 bases from J, the junction kept 8 bases outside the gene matches. The CDR3 length is 15 residues. Germline CDR1 WNHNN, CDR2 SYGVQD (reference sequence). The CDR3, as DNA: TGCGCCAGCAAAGCAGGGGGCCCTCACAATCAGCCCCAGCATTTT. This sequence encodes CASKAGGPHNQPQHF.

This sequence joins TRBV27 and TRBJ2-1, with 9 nucleotides matching TRBD2. J was trimmed by 5 bases and V by 4 bases; bases with no gene match: 3. This CDR3 has 14 residues. Germline CDR1 is MNHEY and CDR2 is SMNVEV (reference sequence). The CDR3 coding sequence is TGTGCCAGCAGTTACGCTAGCGGGAACAATGAGCAGTTCTTC. This sequence encodes CASSYASGNNEQFF.

This sequence joins TRBV19 and TRBJ1-1, with D hard to call. Trimming pared 3 bases from V and 1 base from J, leaving 9 bases between. CDR1 is LNHDA, CDR2 SQIVND, per germline (reference sequence). The CDR3 spans 14 residues. The CDR3 DNA sequence: TGTGCCAGTAGTATCGGTCAGACGAACACTGAAGCTTTCTTT. Translated: CASSIGQTNTEAFF.

The rearrangement joins TRBV6-5 to TRBJ1-6; a possible D gene is TRBD1 (6 bases). V was pared by 6 bases and J by 8 bases, with 17 bases between. The CDR3 runs 15 residues. CDR1 is MNHEY, CDR2 SVGAGI, per germline. The DNA for the CDR3 is TGTGCCAGCAGGGAGGGGGGCGTGCGTCATTCACCCCTCCACTTT. Residues: CASREGGVRHSPLHF.

The V call is TRBV19, the J call TRBJ2-1; D possibly uses TRBD1 or TRBD2 (5 bases each). The CDR3 runs to 15 residues. Germline values: CDR1 LNHDA, CDR2 SQIVND (reference sequence). Trimming cost V 6 bases and J 4 bases, with 16 bases left between them. The CDR3 coding sequence is TGTGCCAGTAGATCCCTGGGGACGGGATACAATGAGCAGTTCTTC. Encoded protein: CASRSLGTGYNEQFF.

The sample holds a few counts of this clone. CDR3: CASSFSTSGGANIQYF. Here the CDR3 DNA reads TGTGCCAGCAGCTTCTCGACTAGCGGGGGGGCCAACATTCAGTACTTC. The J gene is TRBJ2-4, the V gene TRBV7-2; TRBD2 matches 14 bases. Germline assignment: CDR1 SGHTA and CDR2 FQGNSA. The trim removed 3 bases at V and 7 bases at J, leaving 5 bases unmatched. The length of the CDR3 is 16 residues.

The V gene is TRBV24-1, the J gene TRBJ2-1; TRBD1 is a possible D gene (5 bases). Per the germline V gene, CDR1 is KGHDR and CDR2 is SFDVKD. Trimming cost V 3 bases and J 6 bases, with 8 bases left between them. The CDR3 has 13 residues. CDR3 DNA sequence: TGTGCCACCAGTGATGACAGCTTCAATGAGCAGTTCTTC. Amino acid sequence: CATSDDSFNEQFF.

V usage is TRBV18 and J usage is TRBJ2-5; 9 nucleotides agree with TRBD2. With V trimmed by 3 bases and J by 3 bases, 2 bases remained unmatched. The length of the CDR3 is 14 residues. Looked up from germline, CDR1 is KGHSH and CDR2 is LQKENI. CDR3 in DNA: TGTGCCAGCTCACCGGAGCGGGGGGAAGAGACCCAGTACTTC. Its translation: CASSPERGEETQYF.

This sequence joins TRBV3-1 (or the pseudogene TRBV3-2) and TRBJ2-5; D is uncertain. CDR1 and CDR2 (germline): LGHDT, YNNKEL (reference sequence). CDR3 length equals 12 residues. V lost 1 base to trimming and J lost 5 bases, with 5 bases between them. The CDR3 DNA is TGTGCCAGCAGCCAAGTTCGGGAGACCCAGTACTTC. It is translated as CASSQVRETQYF.

The V and J genes are TRBV29-1 and TRBJ1-2; D is perhaps TRBD1 (5 bases). This CDR3 has 13 residues. The V gene's germline CDR1 is SQVTM and CDR2 ANQGSEA. The V and J ends lost 1 base and 3 bases respectively, with 9 bases between them. Written as DNA, the CDR3 is TGCAGCGTTGAAGGCGGGGGTGACTATGGCTACACCTTC. This gives the protein CSVEGGGDYGYTF. Looking up the rest from reference TRBV29-1 and TRBJ1-2 gives the full variable domain: SAVISQKPSRDICQRGTSLTIQCQVDSQVTMMFWYRQQPGQSLTLIATANQGSEATYESGFVIDKFPISRPNLTFSTLTVSNMSPEDSSIYLCSVEGGGDYGYTFGSGTRLTVV.

The rearrangement uses TRBV11-1 and TRBJ2-3; D remains unclear. The V end was cut by 3 bases, the J end by 7 bases, with 11 bases between. Germline CDR1 reads SGHAT; CDR2 reads FQDESV (reference sequence). This CDR3 contains 13 residues. CDR3: CASSFNRLHTQYF. The CDR3 nucleotides are TGTGCCAGCAGCTTTAATCGCCTACATACGCAGTATTTT.

The chain links TRBV7-9 to TRBJ1-3; a possible D gene is TRBD1 (5 bases). Germline CDR1 SEHNR, CDR2 FQNEAQ (reference sequence). With 4 bases removed from V and 0 bases from J, the gap between germline ends came to 13 bases. The CDR3 totals 16 residues. CDR3 residues: CASSSLDRDSGNTIYF. The CDR3 DNA is TGTGCCAGCAGCTCCCTTGACAGAGACTCTGGAAACACCATATATTTT.

This clone was recorded once. The chain is built from TRBV9 and TRBJ1-2, with 7 bases matching TRBD1. The CDR3 runs 14 residues. The V segment lost 4 bases and the J segment 4 bases; nucleotides outside the gene matches: 7. Germline V lookup: CDR1 SGDLS, CDR2 YYNGEE. CDR3 region: CASSSRGGRYGYTF. The CDR3 DNA reads as TGTGCCAGCAGCTCGAGAGGGGGCCGCTATGGCTACACCTTC.

In its sample, this clone was seen once. The chain joins TRBV18 to TRBJ2-1; 9 bases are shared with TRBD2. This CDR3 spans 16 amino acids. The trim removed 0 bases at V and 4 bases at J, leaving 4 bases unmatched. Germline CDR1 and CDR2: KGHSH and LQKENI. The CDR3 sequence: CASSPPLAGIYNEQFF. In DNA form, the CDR3 reads TGTGCCAGCTCACCACCCCTAGCGGGGATTTACAATGAGCAGTTCTTC. Full variable domain (rest looked up from reference TRBV18 and TRBJ2-1): NAGVMQNPRHLVRRRGQEARLRCSPMKGHSHVYWYRQLPEEGLKFMVYLQKENIIDESGMPKERFSAEFPKEGPSILRIQQVVRGDSAAYFCASSPPLAGIYNEQFFGPGTRLTVL.

This CDR3 reads CASSTNIKRGSGELFF. The CDR3 DNA is TGTGCCAGCAGCACCAACATCAAGCGGGGAAGCGGGGAGCTGTTTTTT. The chain has TRBV3-1 (or the pseudogene TRBV3-2) and TRBJ2-2; 7 bases match TRBD2. The germline V gene has CDR1 LGHDT and CDR2 YNNKEL (reference sequence). The CDR3 extends over 16 amino acids. V dropped 5 bases and J dropped 7; count of bases not matched to a gene: 13.

V and J are TRBV3-1 (or the pseudogene TRBV3-2) and TRBJ1-1; the D is unclear. V was cut by 2 bases and J by 10 bases, with 11 bases left in between. The length of the CDR3 is 12 residues. Per germline, CDR1 LGHDT and CDR2 YNNKEL (reference sequence). CDR3: CASSQTPGSAFF. The CDR3 coding sequence is TGTGCCAGCAGCCAAACTCCAGGTTCAGCTTTCTTT.

J is TRBJ1-6 and V is TRBV3-1 (or the pseudogene TRBV3-2), with D tentatively TRBD1 (5 bases). The CDR3 length is 12 residues. Germline values: CDR1 LGHDT, CDR2 YNNKEL (reference sequence). V gave up 4 bases and J gave up 7 bases, with 5 bases separating them. The CDR3 DNA reads TGTGCCAGCAGCCGACAGAATTCACCCCTCCACTTT. It is translated as CASSRQNSPLHF.

This clone was picked up a small number of times. The chain links TRBV11-3 to TRBJ1-1; TRBD1 matches 7 bases. CDR3 length equals 15 residues. V lost 5 bases to trimming and J lost 2 bases; unmatched junction nucleotides: 8. The germline V gene encodes CDR1 SGHNT and CDR2 YENEEA. The CDR3 DNA reads TGTGCCAGCAGCCTTAGCAGGGGGGTTAACACTGAAGCTTTCTTT. Its translation is CASSLSRGVNTEAFF.

The rearrangement links TRBV28 to TRBJ1-6, with 9 positions matching TRBD1. Germline V gene lookup returns CDR1 MDHEN and CDR2 SYDVKM. V lost 3 bases, J lost 8 bases, and 8 bases stayed unmatched. The CDR3 length is 16 residues. The CDR3 region is CASSFGQGIIHSPLHF. The DNA for the CDR3 is TGTGCCAGCAGTTTCGGACAGGGGATCATTCATTCACCCCTCCACTTT.

In DNA, the CDR3 is TGCGCCAGCAGCCAAGATAGACCGTTTCGGGAGCAGTTCTTC. This encodes CASSQDRPFREQFF. The rearrangement uses TRBV4-1 and TRBJ2-1; D is unresolved. The CDR3 runs 14 residues. Trimming shortened V by 0 bases and J by 10 bases, and 13 bases separated the two germline ends. CDR1 and CDR2 from the germline V gene are MGHRA and YSYEKL.

V is TRBV4-3 and J is TRBJ2-7; 7 bases fit TRBD1. Germline V gene data show CDR1 as LGHNA and CDR2 as YSLEER. V was clipped by 0 bases and J by 9 bases; unmatched bases: 11. This CDR3 is 15 amino acids long. The CDR3 DNA reads TGCGCCAGCAGCCAAGATTTACTGGACAGGTCCGGGCAGTACTTC. Translated, it gives CASSQDLLDRSGQYF.

This rearrangement joins TRBV6-5 to TRBJ1-1; D might be TRBD1 (6 bases). Trimming pared 8 bases from V and 7 bases from J, leaving 14 bases between. Looked up from germline, CDR1 is MNHEY and CDR2 is SVGAGI. This CDR3 contains 12 residues. In nucleotides, the CDR3 is TGTGCCAGCGCAACAGGGCGCGGTGAAGCTTTCTTT. Protein: CASATGRGEAFF.